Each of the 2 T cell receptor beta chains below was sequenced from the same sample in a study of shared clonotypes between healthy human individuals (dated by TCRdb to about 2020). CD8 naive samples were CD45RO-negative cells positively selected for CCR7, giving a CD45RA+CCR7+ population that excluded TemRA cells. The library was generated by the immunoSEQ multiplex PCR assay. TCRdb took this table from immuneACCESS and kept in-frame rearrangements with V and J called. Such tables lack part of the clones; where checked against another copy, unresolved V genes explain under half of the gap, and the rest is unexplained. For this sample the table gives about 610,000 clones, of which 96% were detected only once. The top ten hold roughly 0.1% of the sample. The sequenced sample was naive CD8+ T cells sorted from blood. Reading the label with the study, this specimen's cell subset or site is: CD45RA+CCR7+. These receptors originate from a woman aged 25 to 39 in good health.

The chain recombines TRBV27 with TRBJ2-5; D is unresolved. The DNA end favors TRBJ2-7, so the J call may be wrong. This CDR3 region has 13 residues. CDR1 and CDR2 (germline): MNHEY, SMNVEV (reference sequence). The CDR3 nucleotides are TGTGCCAGCAGTCCCCTAGTTGGCTACGAGCAGTACTTC. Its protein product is CASSPLVGYEQYF.

CDR3 DNA sequence: TGCGCCAGCAGTGAGCTTAGCCGGGACCTGGCCTACGAGCAGTACTTC. Amino acid sequence: CASSELSRDLAYEQYF. The chain combines TRBV10-2 with TRBJ2-7; D is tentatively TRBD1 or TRBD2 (5 bases each). Looked up from germline, CDR1 is WSHSY and CDR2 is SAAADI. This CDR3 is 16 amino acids long. V was trimmed by 2 bases and J by 2 bases, leaving 16 bases between them.